The rows below give T cell receptor beta chains drawn from one sample of a study of T cell responses to AZD1222 COVID-19 vaccine. Profiled with immunoSEQ multiplex PCR; TCRdb holds only in-frame clones, not every one. The sample includes approximately 150,000 clones, 90% to 95% seen only once; the top ten take roughly 4.3%. The specimen comprised peripheral blood, sampled on day 0 of MenACWY control vaccination. These receptors all stem from an adult in good health. Each CDR3 is given with its conserved first and last residue. Not every row has a clone size; where given, it reads once, few, many or a size class.

cdr3_length: 14; v_call: TRBV7-2; clone_size: -; j_call: TRBJ2-5; cdr3_aa: CASSPRDNQETQYF
cdr3_length: 12; v_call: TRBV28; clone_size: -; j_call: TRBJ2-7; cdr3_aa: CATRTGSYEQYF
cdr3_length: 17; v_call: TRBV7-3; clone_size: -; j_call: TRBJ1-2; cdr3_aa: CASSLNPSTVANYGYTF
cdr3_length: 12; v_call: TRBV7-2; clone_size: -; j_call: TRBJ2-7; cdr3_aa: CASSWGGPEQYF
cdr3_length: 15; v_call: TRBV5-8; clone_size: -; j_call: TRBJ1-4; cdr3_aa: CASSPLGQGGEKLFF
cdr3_length: 16; v_call: TRBV24-1; clone_size: -; j_call: TRBJ2-3; cdr3_aa: CATSEGLAGLTDTQYF
cdr3_length: 18; v_call: TRBV30; clone_size: once; j_call: TRBJ2-3; cdr3_aa: CAWSSVGVPGRGKDTQYF
cdr3_length: 11; v_call: TRBV20-1; clone_size: once; j_call: TRBJ2-5; cdr3_aa: CSGGDQETQYF
cdr3_length: 18; v_call: TRBV11-3; clone_size: -; j_call: TRBJ2-1; cdr3_aa: CASSLVSSGLAAYNEQFF
cdr3_length: 14; v_call: TRBV5-4; clone_size: -; j_call: TRBJ2-2; cdr3_aa: CASSSLLNTGELFF
cdr3_length: 16; v_call: TRBV11-3; clone_size: once; j_call: TRBJ1-6; cdr3_aa: CASSSGQQAHNSPLHF
cdr3_length: 11; v_call: TRBV7-6; clone_size: -; j_call: TRBJ2-7; cdr3_aa: CASSLDNEQYF
cdr3_length: 14; v_call: TRBV28; clone_size: -; j_call: TRBJ1-4; cdr3_aa: CASSDSRVDEKLFF
cdr3_length: 15; v_call: TRBV6-6; clone_size: -; j_call: TRBJ1-3; cdr3_aa: CASSYNDRGGNTIYF
cdr3_length: 17; v_call: TRBV28; clone_size: -; j_call: TRBJ2-1; cdr3_aa: CASSGGLAFGSYNEQFF
cdr3_length: 17; v_call: TRBV10-3; clone_size: -; j_call: TRBJ2-7; cdr3_aa: CAISDFEKRETSYEQYF
cdr3_length: 16; v_call: TRBV5-1; clone_size: -; j_call: TRBJ2-3; cdr3_aa: CASSLYSSSSTDTQYF
cdr3_length: 17; v_call: TRBV19; clone_size: -; j_call: TRBJ1-4; cdr3_aa: CASSIGAVGATNEKLFF
cdr3_length: 15; v_call: TRBV7-2; clone_size: once; j_call: TRBJ2-6; cdr3_aa: CASSLGVPGANVLTF
cdr3_length: 16; v_call: TRBV30; clone_size: few; j_call: TRBJ1-2; cdr3_aa: CAWSVQMGTGARGYTF
cdr3_length: 14; v_call: TRBV7-2; clone_size: -; j_call: TRBJ2-7; cdr3_aa: CASSLARGSYEQYF
cdr3_length: 15; v_call: TRBV19; clone_size: -; j_call: TRBJ2-7; cdr3_aa: CASSPYLGGDYEQYF
cdr3_length: 14; v_call: TRBV30; clone_size: -; j_call: TRBJ1-4; cdr3_aa: CAWSTPDSNEKLFF
cdr3_length: 12; v_call: TRBV28; clone_size: -; j_call: TRBJ1-5; cdr3_aa: CAARRENQPQHF
cdr3_length: 13; v_call: TRBV14; clone_size: -; j_call: TRBJ1-2; cdr3_aa: CASSWDSNYGYTF
cdr3_length: 15; v_call: TRBV7-2; clone_size: -; j_call: TRBJ2-2; cdr3_aa: CASSLDSGGSGELFF
cdr3_length: 16; v_call: TRBV14; clone_size: -; j_call: TRBJ2-1; cdr3_aa: CASSSPSGSSYNEQFF
cdr3_length: 12; v_call: TRBV28; clone_size: -; j_call: TRBJ1-3; cdr3_aa: CASSPGGNTIYF